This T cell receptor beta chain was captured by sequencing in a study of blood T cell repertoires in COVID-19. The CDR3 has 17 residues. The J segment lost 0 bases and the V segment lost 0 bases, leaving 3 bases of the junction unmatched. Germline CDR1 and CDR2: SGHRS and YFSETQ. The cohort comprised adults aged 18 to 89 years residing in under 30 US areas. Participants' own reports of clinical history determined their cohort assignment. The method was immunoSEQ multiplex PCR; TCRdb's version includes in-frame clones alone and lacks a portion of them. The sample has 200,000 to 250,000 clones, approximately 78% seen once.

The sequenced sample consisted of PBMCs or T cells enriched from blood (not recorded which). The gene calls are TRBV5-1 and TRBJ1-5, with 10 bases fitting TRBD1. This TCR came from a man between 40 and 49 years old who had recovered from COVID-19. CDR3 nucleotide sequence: TGCGCCAGCAGCTTGGGACAGGGGGCAGGTAGCAATCAGCCCCAGCATTTT. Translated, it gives CASSLGQGAGSNQPQHF.